What follows are 30 T cell receptor beta chains derived from one specimen sequenced in a study of cytomegalovirus exposure and HLA in healthy donors. Vbeta (60) and Jbeta (13) primers were used in the PCR. Method: immunoSEQ multiplex PCR; TCRdb's copy keeps in-frame clones and lacks some. The profile shows about 160,000 clones, 85% of them singletons. Sample: PBMCs. These receptors all come from a boy between 2 and 10 years old in good health and CMV-seronegative.

The V gene is TRBV5-1, the J gene TRBJ2-3, with 7 bases fitting TRBD1. CDR3 length: 20 amino acids. Germline CDR1 and CDR2: SGHRS and YFSETQ. The V gene end was trimmed by 3 bases and the J gene end by 3 bases; junction bases not matched to a gene: 22. The CDR3 loop is CASSWSLRGQGDGRTDTQYF. CDR3 sequence (DNA): TGCGCCAGCAGCTGGAGCCTACGAGGGCAGGGGGATGGAAGGACAGATACGCAGTATTTT.

V usage is TRBV2 and J usage is TRBJ2-7; unclear D gene. The germline gives CDR1 SNHLY, CDR2 FYNNEI. V lost 8 bases to trimming and J lost 2 bases, with 10 bases between them. This CDR3 comprises 12 residues. Here the CDR3 reads CASGDGAYEQYF. CDR3 DNA sequence: TGTGCCAGCGGAGACGGAGCCTACGAGCAGTACTTC.

The DNA of the CDR3 is TGTGCCAGCAGCTCCCTAACGGGAAGGAACACCATATATTTT. Protein: CASSSLTGRNTIYF. The J gene is TRBJ1-3, the V gene TRBV11-2, with D unresolved. Trimming pared 4 bases from V and 7 bases from J, leaving 14 bases between. The CDR3 extends over 14 amino acids. Germline lookup yields CDR1 SGHAT and CDR2 FQNNGV.

The chain combines TRBV6-4 with TRBJ2-2; 11 bases map to TRBD1. CDR1 and CDR2 from the germline V gene are MRHNA and SNTAGT. The CDR3 runs to 14 residues. The ends lost 6 bases at V and 6 bases at J; junction bases unmatched: 3. Here the CDR3 reads CASSPGQGAGELFF. CDR3 coding DNA: TGTGCCAGCAGCCCGGGACAGGGGGCCGGGGAGCTGTTTTTT.

V and J are TRBV5-4 and TRBJ2-1, with D unclear. The CDR3 covers 16 residues. Between the trimmed V and J ends, which lost 0 bases and 0 bases, there was a span of 10 bases. The V gene's germline CDR1 is SGHNT and CDR2 YYREEE (reference sequence). The CDR3, as DNA: TGTGCCAGCAGCTTGGGCGCGGATAGCTCCTACAATGAGCAGTTCTTC. Protein: CASSLGADSSYNEQFF.

A word on this clone: An end of the junction differs from the germline gene, which may be a read error. The V call is TRBV29-1, the J call TRBJ2-1; 12 bases line up with TRBD2. Germline assignment: CDR1 SQVTM and CDR2 ANQGSEA. The CDR3 is 15 amino acids. CDR3 in amino acids: CSVEGLAGPYNEQFF. CDR3 nucleotide sequence: TGCAGCGTAGAAGGACTAGCGGGGCCCTACAATGAGCAGTTCTTC.

The chain recombines TRBV7-4 with TRBJ2-1; unclear D gene. Germline assignment: CDR1 SGHVT and CDR2 SQSDAQ. The V end lost 10 bases, the J end lost 12 bases, and 10 bases lay between the germline ends. The CDR3 covers 9 residues. The CDR3 sequence: CANPGAQFF. The CDR3 nucleotides are TGTGCCAACCCCGGAGCGCAGTTCTTC.

This clone was detected a few times. The chain is built from TRBV29-1 and TRBJ1-1; 7 nucleotides match TRBD1. The trim removed 3 bases at V and 0 bases at J, leaving 4 bases unmatched. CDR3 size: 14 residues. Germline V lookup: CDR1 SQVTM, CDR2 ANQGSEA. DNA of the CDR3: TGCAGCGTTGACAGGGGACAGTTGAACACTGAAGCTTTCTTT. Encoded protein: CSVDRGQLNTEAFF.

The rearrangement uses TRBV15 and TRBJ2-3, with D uncertain. Germline CDR1 and CDR2: LNHNV and YYDKDF (reference sequence). The CDR3 has 13 residues. Trimming cost V 0 bases and J 4 bases, with 5 bases left between them. CDR3 DNA sequence: TGTGCCACCAGCAGAGATATCGCAGATACGCAGTATTTT. Protein: CATSRDIADTQYF.

The chain employs TRBV7-2 and TRBJ1-2, with D hard to call. The germline V gene encodes CDR1 SGHTA and CDR2 FQGNSA. The CDR3 spans 14 residues. V was clipped by 3 bases and J by 2 bases, with 10 bases between them. CDR3 protein: CASSLAVGNYGYTF. In nucleotides, the CDR3 is TGTGCCAGCAGCTTGGCCGTGGGCAACTATGGCTACACCTTC. The full variable domain, completed using reference TRBV7-2 and TRBJ1-2, is GAGVSQSPSNKVTEKGKDVELRCDPISGHTALYWYRQSLGQGLEFLIYFQGNSAPDKSGLPSDRFSAERTGGSVSTLTIQRTQQEDSAVYLCASSLAVGNYGYTFGSGTRLTVV.

The chain employs TRBV6-6 and TRBJ2-1; D not resolved. The CDR3 consists of 12 residues. CDR1 and CDR2 (germline): MNHNY, SVGAGI (reference sequence). Trimming removed 8 bases at V and 5 bases at J, with 10 bases between. The DNA for the CDR3 is TGTGCCAGCTGGGCAGGCAACAATGAGCAGTTCTTC. It yields the protein CASWAGNNEQFF.

CDR3 in amino acids: CASSIGHGRGQPQHF. The DNA for the CDR3 is TGTGCCAGTAGTATCGGACACGGAAGGGGTCAGCCCCAGCATTTT. This rearrangement joins TRBV19 to TRBJ1-5; tentatively, D is TRBD1 (5 bases). The germline V gene encodes CDR1 LNHDA and CDR2 SQIVND (reference sequence). Trimming removed 3 bases at V and 6 bases at J, with 15 bases between. The CDR3 length is 15 residues.

The chain recombines TRBV5-1 with TRBJ2-3; 10 positions agree with TRBD1. The CDR3 totals 18 residues. Trimming cost V 1 base and J 2 bases; bases outside gene matches: 10. Germline V gives CDR1 SGHRS, CDR2 YFSETQ. Here the CDR3 DNA reads TGCGCCAGCAGCTTGAGAAGTAGGGGGACAGGGGCCACAGATACGCAGTATTTT. The encoded protein is CASSLRSRGTGATDTQYF.

The chain has TRBV7-8 and TRBJ1-1; 7 bases agree with TRBD1. The germline gives CDR1 SGHVS, CDR2 FQNEAQ. Unmatched junction bases numbered 8, after V lost 5 bases and J lost 2 bases. The CDR3 has 15 residues. CDR3 region: CASSPRDRKNTEAFF. Written as DNA, the CDR3 is TGTGCCAGCAGCCCCCGGGACAGAAAAAACACTGAAGCTTTCTTT.

This chain connects TRBV18 to TRBJ2-6; 8 bases are a match to TRBD1. The CDR3 covers 15 residues. Germline CDR1 is KGHSH and CDR2 is LQKENI. J gave up 2 bases and V 4 bases, and 1 base lay outside the gene matches. The CDR3 nucleotides are TGTGCCAGCTCACTGACAGGGGCTGGGGCCAACGTCCTGACTTTC. This translates into CASSLTGAGANVLTF. Full variable domain (outside the CDR3, taken from reference TRBV18 and TRBJ2-6): NAGVMQNPRHLVRRRGQEARLRCSPMKGHSHVYWYRQLPEEGLKFMVYLQKENIIDESGMPKERFSAEFPKEGPSILRIQQVVRGDSAAYFCASSLTGAGANVLTFGAGSRLTVL.

The rearrangement uses TRBV4-1 and TRBJ2-7; 9 nucleotides agree with TRBD1. The germline gives CDR1 MGHRA, CDR2 YSYEKL. V shed 1 base and J 4 bases; nucleotides not matched to a gene: 8. The CDR3 has 16 amino acids. This CDR3 is CASSQVAGTGLYEQYF. In DNA form, the CDR3 reads TGCGCCAGCAGCCAAGTCGCCGGGACAGGGCTATACGAGCAGTACTTC.

The rearrangement joins TRBV11-3 to TRBJ1-1, with unresolved D. Germline CDR1 reads SGHNT; CDR2 reads YENEEA. Trimming removed 3 bases from V and 6 bases from J, with 11 bases in between. The length of the CDR3 is 13 residues. The CDR3 DNA follows: TGTGCCAGCAGCTTTAGCGCCCTTTCTGAAGCTTTCTTT. Amino acid sequence: CASSFSALSEAFF. The full variable domain, completed using reference TRBV11-3 and TRBJ1-1, is EAGVVQSPRYKIIEKKQPVAFWCNPISGHNTLYWYLQNLGQGPELLIRYENEEAVDDSQLPKDRFSAERLKGVDSTLKIQPAELGDSAVYLCASSFSALSEAFFGQGTRLTVV.

This clone came up a few times. The chain couples TRBV28 to TRBJ2-1; 14 positions agree with TRBD2. The CDR3 has 19 residues. Germline lookup yields CDR1 MDHEN and CDR2 SYDVKM. After removal of 6 bases from V and 0 bases from J, the junction contained 10 bases not matched to a gene. CDR3 in amino acids: CASSLPGLAGVNSYNEQFF. The DNA of the CDR3 is TGTGCCAGCAGCCTCCCGGGACTAGCGGGGGTCAACTCCTACAATGAGCAGTTCTTC.

This clone was counted a single time. The chain employs TRBV9 and TRBJ2-1; 11 nucleotides line up with TRBD2. Per germline, CDR1 SGDLS and CDR2 YYNGEE. This CDR3 comprises 16 residues. J gave up 6 bases and V 0 bases, and 5 bases lay outside the gene matches. CDR3 in amino acids: CASSVATSGTGNEQFF. CDR3 bases: TGTGCCAGCAGCGTAGCGACTAGCGGGACGGGCAATGAGCAGTTCTTC.

This clone has only one observation. This rearrangement joins TRBV28 to TRBJ1-2; 7 bases are a match to TRBD1. CDR3 length equals 13 residues. Germline CDR1 is MDHEN and CDR2 is SYDVKM. The V segment lost 6 bases and the J segment 5 bases; nucleotides outside the gene matches: 6. The CDR3 DNA reads TGTGCCAGCAGACGGACAGGAGATTATGGCTACACCTTC. The encoded protein is CASRRTGDYGYTF.

This chain links TRBV30 with TRBJ2-7, with 8 bases lining up with TRBD2. The V and J ends lost 6 bases and 4 bases, in that order; junction bases with no gene match: 5. The V gene's germline CDR1 is GTSNPN and CDR2 SVGIG (reference sequence). This CDR3 has 12 amino acids. CDR3: CACLAGKYEQYF. The CDR3 coding sequence is TGTGCCTGTCTAGCGGGTAAATACGAGCAGTACTTC.

The chain has TRBV2 and TRBJ2-2, with 8 bases lining up with TRBD2. The length of the CDR3 is 14 residues. CDR1 and CDR2 (germline): SNHLY, FYNNEI. The V and J ends lost 10 bases and 2 bases, in that order; junction bases with no gene match: 6. The DNA for the CDR3 is TGTGCCATCGTCGGGGGGGTTAACACCGGGGAGCTGTTTTTT. It encodes CAIVGGVNTGELFF.

V is TRBV9 and J is TRBJ2-1; 12 bases agree with TRBD2. V trimming: 4 bases; J trimming: 5 bases; junction bases outside the gene matches: 4. CDR1 and CDR2 (germline): SGDLS, YYNGEE. This CDR3 has 15 residues. As DNA, the CDR3 is TGTGCCAGCAGCTCCCGACTAGCGGGAGACAATGAGCAGTTCTTC. Protein: CASSSRLAGDNEQFF.

With respect to this clone: The sample has other DNA sequences that encode this CDR3 too. The V call is TRBV11-2, the J call TRBJ2-7; D gene ambiguous. The CDR3 consists of 11 residues. Germline V lookup: CDR1 SGHAT, CDR2 FQNNGV. V lost 5 bases, J lost 4 bases, and 6 bases lay in between. DNA of the CDR3: TGTGCCAGCAGCCCAGGATACGAGCAGTACTTC. This translates into CASSPGYEQYF.

V is TRBV15 and J is TRBJ1-5; D is uncertain. CDR1 LNHNV and CDR2 YYDKDF come from the germline V gene (reference sequence). With 3 bases removed from V and 3 bases from J, the gap between germline ends came to 9 bases. The CDR3 length is 14 residues. In DNA, the CDR3 is TGTGCCACCAGCAGTGGCACCAACAATCAGCCCCAGCATTTT. It is translated as CATSSGTNNQPQHF.

There are a few counts of this clone. The V and J genes are TRBV29-1 and TRBJ1-2; D may be TRBD1 (6 bases). The germline CDR1 and CDR2 sequences are SQVTM and ANQGSEA. V lost 0 bases to trimming and J lost 0 bases, with 23 bases between them. The CDR3 is 19 amino acids. The CDR3 spells CSVEDLIPGDQVANYGYTF. CDR3 coding DNA: TGCAGCGTTGAAGATTTGATTCCAGGGGATCAAGTAGCTAACTATGGCTACACCTTC.

The V gene is TRBV7-8, the J gene TRBJ2-7; 7 bases are shared with TRBD1. Germline values: CDR1 SGHVS, CDR2 FQNEAQ. The CDR3 contains 13 residues. J was trimmed by 3 bases and V by 2 bases; bases with no gene match: 1. For the CDR3, the DNA is TGTGCCAGCAGCTTAAGGGACAGCTACGAGCAGTACGTC. This gives the protein CASSLRDSYEQYV.

V usage is TRBV19 and J usage is TRBJ1-5; TRBD1 matches 9 bases. From germline, CDR1 is LNHDA and CDR2 SQIVND (reference sequence). V gave up 3 bases and J gave up 2 bases; unmatched junction bases: 11. This CDR3 comprises 18 residues. CDR3 loop: CASSITGTGLSGNQPQHF. The CDR3 nucleotides read TGTGCCAGTAGTATCACCGGGACAGGGTTGTCGGGCAATCAGCCCCAGCATTTT.

A single count supports this clone. The V gene is TRBV19, the J gene TRBJ2-3, with 7 bases that match TRBD1. V shed 5 bases, J shed 4 bases, and the junction held 6 bases outside the gene matches. This CDR3 contains 14 residues. CDR1 and CDR2 from the germline V gene are LNHDA and SQIVND (reference sequence). The CDR3 DNA reads as TGTGCCAGTAGTTCGGACAGGTTAGCAGATACGCAGTATTTT. It is translated as CASSSDRLADTQYF.

The gene calls are TRBV25-1 and TRBJ2-7; D is possibly TRBD1 (5 bases). This CDR3 region has 13 residues. V gave up 4 bases and J gave up 2 bases, with 9 bases separating them. Germline assignment: CDR1 MGHDK and CDR2 SYGVNS. The DNA for the CDR3 is TGTGCCAGCAGTGGAGACAGCACCTACGAGCAGTACGTC. Its translation: CASSGDSTYEQYV.